The clone carrying this T cell receptor (beta chain) was observed a handful of times. What it binds is not known. These data belong to a study of response to subunit inactivated influenza vaccine. General study findings and limits: New T cells are recruited in small numbers by each seasonal influenza vaccination, according to the authors' suggestion.

MiXCR, applied by TCRdb to the RT-PCR reads, yields one record per CDR3 protein. The sample carries some 600,000 distinct CDR3 sequences, around 15% recorded once. The material sequenced was PBMCs from blood, taken about 14 days before vaccination. The source of this sequence is a man aged 50 to 60 who received an inactivated influenza vaccine.

In nucleotides, the CDR3 is TGTGCCAGCAGCTTAATGACAGGGGGCCCAGATACGCAGTATTTT. Its protein product is CASSLMTGGPDTQYF. The genes are TRBV7-2 and TRBJ2-3, with TRBD1 matching over 10 bases. The germline CDR1 and CDR2 sequences are SGHTA and FQGNSA. The CDR3 sequence is 15 residues long. The trim removed 2 bases at V and 4 bases at J, leaving 3 bases unmatched.